The clone carrying this T cell receptor beta chain was observed many times. Its target is unknown. During its preparation, the TCRbeta library received unique molecular identifiers. MiXCR, run by TCRdb on the PCR reads, gives a single entry per CDR3 protein. In the table there are about 280,000 distinct CDR3 sequences, 11% of which are singletons. The record originates from a study of T-cell reconstitution after alpha-beta-depleted transplantation in children. Findings and limits, study-wide: T-cell numbers and diversity one year post-transplant derived largely from freshly generated T cells.

The source is a male patient under 10 years old who had a stem cell transplant for chronic granulomatous disease, so the T cells may come from the graft donor. This specimen consisted of peripheral blood, obtained 180 days after TCRalphabeta/CD19-depleted stem cell transplant.

The CDR3 coding sequence is TGTGCCAGCAGCATACGGGATCCAGAGACCCAGTACTTC. Protein sequence: CASSIRDPETQYF. The chain links TRBV7-2 to TRBJ2-5, with a tentative D call TRBD2 (5 bases). CDR1 is SGHTA and CDR2 is FQGNSA in the germline V gene. The V end lost 5 bases, the J end lost 4 bases, and 11 bases lay between the germline ends. This CDR3 is 13 amino acids long.